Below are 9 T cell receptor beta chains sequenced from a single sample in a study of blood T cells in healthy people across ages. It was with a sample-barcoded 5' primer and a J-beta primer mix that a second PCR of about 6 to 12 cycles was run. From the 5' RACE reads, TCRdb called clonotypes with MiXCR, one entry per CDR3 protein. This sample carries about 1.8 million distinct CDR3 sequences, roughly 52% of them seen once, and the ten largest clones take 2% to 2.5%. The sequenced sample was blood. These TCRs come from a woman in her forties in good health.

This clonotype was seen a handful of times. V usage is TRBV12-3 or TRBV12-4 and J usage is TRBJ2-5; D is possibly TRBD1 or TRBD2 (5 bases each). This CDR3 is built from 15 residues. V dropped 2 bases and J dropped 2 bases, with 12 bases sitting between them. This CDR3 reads CASSLRGETQETQYF. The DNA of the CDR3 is TGTGCCAGCAGTTTAAGGGGAGAGACGCAAGAGACCCAGTACTTC.

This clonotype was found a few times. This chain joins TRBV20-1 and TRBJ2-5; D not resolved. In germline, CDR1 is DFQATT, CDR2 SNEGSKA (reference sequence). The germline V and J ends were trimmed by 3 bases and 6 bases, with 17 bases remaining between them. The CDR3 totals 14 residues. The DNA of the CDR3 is TGCAGTGCTAGGGTTGCAGACTGGAAACAGACCCAGTACTTC. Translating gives CSARVADWKQTQYF.

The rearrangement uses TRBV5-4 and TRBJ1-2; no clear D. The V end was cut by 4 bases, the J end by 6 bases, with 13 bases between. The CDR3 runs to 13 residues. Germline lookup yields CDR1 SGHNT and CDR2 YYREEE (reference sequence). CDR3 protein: CASSVAALDGYTF. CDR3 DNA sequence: TGTGCCAGCAGCGTGGCGGCATTAGATGGCTACACCTTC.

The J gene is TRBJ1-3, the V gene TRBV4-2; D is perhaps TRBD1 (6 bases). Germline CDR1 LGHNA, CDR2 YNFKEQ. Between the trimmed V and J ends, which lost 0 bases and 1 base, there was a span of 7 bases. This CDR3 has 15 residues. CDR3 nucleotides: TGTGCCAGCAGCCAAGAAACAGGGTCTGGAAACACCATATATTTT. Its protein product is CASSQETGSGNTIYF.

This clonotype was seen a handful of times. CDR3 amino acids: CASSSGEGTVETQYF. The CDR3 DNA sequence: TGTGCCAGCAGCTCAGGCGAGGGGACAGTAGAGACCCAGTACTTC. The chain carries TRBV14 and TRBJ2-5, with 7 nucleotides matching TRBD1. Germline V gives CDR1 SGHDN, CDR2 FVKESK. The CDR3 runs 15 residues. After removal of 5 bases from V and 4 bases from J, the junction contained 10 bases not matched to a gene.

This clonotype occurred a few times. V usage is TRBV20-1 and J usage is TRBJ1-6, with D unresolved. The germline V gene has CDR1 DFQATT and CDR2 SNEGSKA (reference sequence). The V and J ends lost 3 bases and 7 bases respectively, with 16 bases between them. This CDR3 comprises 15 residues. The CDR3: CSASKDSRGNSPLHF. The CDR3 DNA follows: TGCAGTGCTAGCAAGGACTCAAGAGGGAATTCACCCCTCCACTTT.

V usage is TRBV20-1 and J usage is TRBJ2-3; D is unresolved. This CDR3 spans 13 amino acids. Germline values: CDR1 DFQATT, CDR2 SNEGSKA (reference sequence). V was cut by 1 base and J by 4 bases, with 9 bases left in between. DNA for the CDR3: TGCAGTGCTAGAGCAGGTTTCGCAGATACGCAGTATTTT. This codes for CSARAGFADTQYF.

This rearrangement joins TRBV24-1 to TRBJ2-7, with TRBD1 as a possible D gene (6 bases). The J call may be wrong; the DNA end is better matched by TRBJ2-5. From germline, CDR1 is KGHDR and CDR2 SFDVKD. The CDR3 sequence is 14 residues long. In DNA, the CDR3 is TGTGCCACCAGTGATTTTGAAGGGGGAGAGACCCAGTACTTC. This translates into CATSDFEGGETQYF.

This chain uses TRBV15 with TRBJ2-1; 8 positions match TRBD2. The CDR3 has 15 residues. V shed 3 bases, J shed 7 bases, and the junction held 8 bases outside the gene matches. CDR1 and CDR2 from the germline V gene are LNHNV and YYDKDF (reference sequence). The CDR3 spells CATSRGRAGANEQFF. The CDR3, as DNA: TGTGCCACCAGCAGGGGACGAGCGGGGGCTAATGAGCAGTTCTTC. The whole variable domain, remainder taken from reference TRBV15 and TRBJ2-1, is DAMVIQNPRYQVTQFGKPVTLSCSQTLNHNVMYWYQQKSSQAPKLLFHYYDKDFNNEADTPDNFQSRRPNTSFCFLDIRSPGLGDTAMYLCATSRGRAGANEQFFGPGTRLTVL.